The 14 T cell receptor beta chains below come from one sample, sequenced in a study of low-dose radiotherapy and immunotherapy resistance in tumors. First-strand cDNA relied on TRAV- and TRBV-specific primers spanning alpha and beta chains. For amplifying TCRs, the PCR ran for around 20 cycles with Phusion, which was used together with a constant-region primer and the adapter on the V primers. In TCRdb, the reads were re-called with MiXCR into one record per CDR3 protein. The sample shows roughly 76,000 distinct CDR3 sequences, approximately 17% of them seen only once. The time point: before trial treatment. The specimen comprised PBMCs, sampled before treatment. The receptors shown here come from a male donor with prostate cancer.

The CDR3 sequence is CASSLVAGDLEAFF. The CDR3 coding sequence is TGTGCCAGCAGCTTAGTTGCAGGGGACCTTGAAGCTTTCTTT. The chain combines TRBV7-2 with TRBJ1-1, with D maybe TRBD1 (6 bases). V was shortened by 1 base and J by 7 bases, with 13 bases between the two germline ends. The CDR3 sequence is 14 residues long. The germline V gene encodes CDR1 SGHTA and CDR2 FQGNSA.

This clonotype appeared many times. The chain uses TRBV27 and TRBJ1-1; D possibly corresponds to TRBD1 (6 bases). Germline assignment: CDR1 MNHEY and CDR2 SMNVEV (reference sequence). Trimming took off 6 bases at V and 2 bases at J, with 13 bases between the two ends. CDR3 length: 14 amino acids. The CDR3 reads CASRPGGSNTEAFF. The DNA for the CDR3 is TGTGCCAGCAGGCCGGGGGGCAGTAACACTGAAGCTTTCTTT.

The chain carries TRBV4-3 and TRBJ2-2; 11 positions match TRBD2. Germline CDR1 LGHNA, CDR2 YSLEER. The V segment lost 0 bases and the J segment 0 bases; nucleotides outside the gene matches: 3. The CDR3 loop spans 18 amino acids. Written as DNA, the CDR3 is TGCGCCAGCAGCCAAGACCTTAGCGGGGGGGCGAACACCGGGGAGCTGTTTTTT. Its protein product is CASSQDLSGGANTGELFF.

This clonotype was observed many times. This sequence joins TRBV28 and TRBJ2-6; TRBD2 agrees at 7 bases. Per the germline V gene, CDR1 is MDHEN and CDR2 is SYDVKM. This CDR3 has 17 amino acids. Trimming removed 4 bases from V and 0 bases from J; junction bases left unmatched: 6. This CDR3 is CASSSPSGPSGANVLTF. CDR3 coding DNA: TGTGCCAGCAGTTCCCCTAGCGGTCCCTCTGGGGCCAACGTCCTGACTTTC.

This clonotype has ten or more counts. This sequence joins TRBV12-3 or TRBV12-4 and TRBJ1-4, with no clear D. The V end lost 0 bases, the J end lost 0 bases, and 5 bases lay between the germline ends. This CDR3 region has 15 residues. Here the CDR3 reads CASSLARTTNEKLFF. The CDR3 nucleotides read TGTGCCAGCAGTTTAGCAAGGACAACTAATGAAAAACTGTTTTTT.

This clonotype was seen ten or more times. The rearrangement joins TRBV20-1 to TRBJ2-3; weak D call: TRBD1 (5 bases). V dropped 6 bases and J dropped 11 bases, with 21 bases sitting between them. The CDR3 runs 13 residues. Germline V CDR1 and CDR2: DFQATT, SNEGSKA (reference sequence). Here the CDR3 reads CSAPWGLQLGQYF. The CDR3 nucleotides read TGCAGTGCGCCTTGGGGCCTCCAACTGGGGCAGTATTTT.

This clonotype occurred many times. In DNA, the CDR3 is TGTGCCAGCAGCGCCGGATATAATGAAAAACTGTTTTTT. Translation gives CASSAGYNEKLFF. The chain uses TRBV7-3 and TRBJ1-4; D gene unclear. CDR3 length equals 13 residues. V was clipped by 5 bases and J by 4 bases, with 8 bases between them. The germline V gene has CDR1 SGHTA and CDR2 FQGTGA.

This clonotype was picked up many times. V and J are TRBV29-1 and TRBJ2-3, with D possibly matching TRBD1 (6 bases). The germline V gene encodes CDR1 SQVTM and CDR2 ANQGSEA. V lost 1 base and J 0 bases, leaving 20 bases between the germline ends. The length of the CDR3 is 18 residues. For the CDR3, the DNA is TGCAGCGTTGAAGTCAAGCCCTCGACAGGAACTAGCACAGATACGCAGTATTTT. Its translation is CSVEVKPSTGTSTDTQYF.

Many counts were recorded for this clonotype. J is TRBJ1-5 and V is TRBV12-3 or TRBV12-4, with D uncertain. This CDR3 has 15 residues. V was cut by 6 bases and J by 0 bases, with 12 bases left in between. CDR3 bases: TGTGCCAGCAGCCTGGGTGTAGATAGCAATCAGCCCCAGCATTTT. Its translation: CASSLGVDSNQPQHF.

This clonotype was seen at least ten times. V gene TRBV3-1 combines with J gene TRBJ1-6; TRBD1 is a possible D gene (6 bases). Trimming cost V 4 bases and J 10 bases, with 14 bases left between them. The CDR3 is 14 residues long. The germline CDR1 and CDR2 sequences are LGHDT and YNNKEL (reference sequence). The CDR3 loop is CASSRDTVGSPLHF. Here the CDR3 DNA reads TGTGCCAGCAGCCGGGACACAGTCGGGTCACCCCTCCACTTT. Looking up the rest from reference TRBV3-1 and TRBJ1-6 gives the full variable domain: DTAVSQTPKYLVTQMGNDKSIKCEQNLGHDTMYWYKQDSKKFLKIMFSYNNKELIINETVPNRFSPKSPDKAHLNLHINSLELGDSAVYFCASSRDTVGSPLHFGNGTRLTVT.

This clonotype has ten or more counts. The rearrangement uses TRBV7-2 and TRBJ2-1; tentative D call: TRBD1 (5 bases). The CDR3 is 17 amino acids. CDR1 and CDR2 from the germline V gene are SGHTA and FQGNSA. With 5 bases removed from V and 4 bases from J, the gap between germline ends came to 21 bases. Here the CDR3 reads CASSRRQLPRFYNEQFF. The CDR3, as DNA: TGTGCCAGCAGCCGAAGACAGCTCCCTCGGTTTTACAATGAGCAGTTCTTC.

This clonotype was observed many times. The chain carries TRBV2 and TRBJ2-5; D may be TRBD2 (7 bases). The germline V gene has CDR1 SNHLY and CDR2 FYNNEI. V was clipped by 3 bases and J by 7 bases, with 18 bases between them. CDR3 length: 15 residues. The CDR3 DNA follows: TGTGCCAGCAGTGAGAAATTAGGGGGGGGCTCGACCCAGTACTTC. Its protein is CASSEKLGGGSTQYF.

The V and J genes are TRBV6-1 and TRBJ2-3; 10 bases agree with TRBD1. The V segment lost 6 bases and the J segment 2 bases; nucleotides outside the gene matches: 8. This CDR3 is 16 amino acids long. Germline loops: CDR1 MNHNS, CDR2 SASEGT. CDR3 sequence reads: CASSQDRGGFTDTQYF. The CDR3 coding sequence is TGTGCCAGCAGCCAGGACAGGGGGGGATTCACAGATACGCAGTATTTT.

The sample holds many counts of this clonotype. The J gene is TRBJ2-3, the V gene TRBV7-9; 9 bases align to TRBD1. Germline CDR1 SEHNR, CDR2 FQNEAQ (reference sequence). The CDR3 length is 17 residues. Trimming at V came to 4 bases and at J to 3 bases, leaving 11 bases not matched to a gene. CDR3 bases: TGTGCCAGCAGCTCCCGCCAAACCGGGACAGGGACAGATACGCAGTATTTT. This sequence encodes CASSSRQTGTGTDTQYF.